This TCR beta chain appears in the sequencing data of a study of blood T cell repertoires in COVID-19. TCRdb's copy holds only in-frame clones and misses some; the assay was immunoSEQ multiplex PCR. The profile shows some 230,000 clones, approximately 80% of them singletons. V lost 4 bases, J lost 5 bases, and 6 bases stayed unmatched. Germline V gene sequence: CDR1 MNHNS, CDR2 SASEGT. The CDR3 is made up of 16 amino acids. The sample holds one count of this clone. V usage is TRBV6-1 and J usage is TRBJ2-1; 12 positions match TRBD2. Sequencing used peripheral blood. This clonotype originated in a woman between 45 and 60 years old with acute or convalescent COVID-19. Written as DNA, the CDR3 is TGTGCCAGCAGTGCGATGGGACTAGCGGGTCACAATGAGCAGTTCTTC. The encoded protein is CASSAMGLAGHNEQFF.